This T cell receptor beta chain was documented in a study of regulatory T cells in long-lasting Graves disease. For TCR beta, libraries came from iRepertoire HTBI primers and Arm-PCR of CDR3 regions. TCRdb analysed the multiplex PCR reads with MiXCR anew, one entry per CDR3 protein. The sample has roughly 610,000 distinct CDR3 sequences, 16% seen once; the top ten hold approximately 12%. CDR1 and CDR2 (germline): LNHDA, SQIVND (reference sequence). Trimming removed 3 bases at V and 3 bases at J, with 13 bases between. The CDR3 consists of 15 residues. Time point specified: newly diagnosed GD, antithyroid drugs for less than 3 months. From RNA extracted from PBMCs, the TCR library was made. All patients originated from an endocrinology department located in Xi'an, China. This sample was also put to use in a study of T cells in Graves' hyperthyroidism and ophthalmopathy. From that second work: Ophthalmopathy and stable hyperthyroidism were told apart by a 13 V-J model.

The chain links TRBV19 to TRBJ2-3, with TRBD2 as a possible D gene (6 bases). This TCR came from a man between 18 and 29 years old with Graves disease. Sequences were derived from peripheral blood mononuclear cells (PBMCs), sampled at new diagnosis, from a patient treated with antithyroid drugs. The CDR3, as DNA: TGTGCCAGTAGTATCCGGGACTCATCAACAGATACGCAGTATTTT. Protein: CASSIRDSSTDTQYF.